The 27 T cell receptor beta chains below were found in one sample sequenced in a study of cytomegalovirus exposure and HLA in healthy donors. A multiplex PCR was run with 60 Vbeta primers and 13 Jbeta primers. Profiling relied on immunoSEQ multiplex PCR, and the TCRdb table lists in-frame clones only, not all of them. The sample yields 150,000 to 200,000 clones, around 75% seen once. The sequenced sample consisted of PBMCs. All receptors derive from a woman in her thirties or forties in good health and CMV-seropositive.

The V call is TRBV7-6, the J call TRBJ2-2; 9 bases agree with TRBD2. V shed 1 base, J shed 0 bases, and the junction held 9 bases outside the gene matches. From germline, CDR1 is SGHVS and CDR2 FNYEAQ. The CDR3 contains 19 residues. CDR3 sequence reads: CASSLVLAGASTNTGELFF. CDR3 DNA: TGTGCCAGCAGCTTAGTTTTAGCGGGAGCGTCAACGAACACCGGGGAGCTGTTTTTT.

V usage is TRBV28 and J usage is TRBJ2-5, with TRBD1 matching over 8 bases. V shed 5 bases, J shed 0 bases, and the junction held 5 bases outside the gene matches. The germline CDR1 and CDR2 sequences are MDHEN and SYDVKM. The CDR3 sequence is 15 residues long. The CDR3 bases are TGTGCCAGCAGTCGCCAGACAGGGGACCAAGAGACCCAGTACTTC. The encoded protein is CASSRQTGDQETQYF. The variable domain in full, completed from reference TRBV28 and TRBJ2-5, reads DVKVTQSSRYLVKRTGEKVFLECVQDMDHENMFWYRQDPGLGLRLIYFSYDVKMKEKGDIPEGYSVSREKKERFSLILESASTNQTSMYLCASSRQTGDQETQYFGPGTRLLVL.

V gene TRBV25-1 combines with J gene TRBJ1-1; D is unclear. CDR3 length equals 14 residues. The V gene's germline CDR1 is MGHDK and CDR2 SYGVNS. Trimming took off 6 bases at V and 1 base at J, with 12 bases between the two ends. CDR3 protein: CASRGEGANTEAFF. The CDR3 DNA is TGTGCCAGCAGGGGTGAGGGCGCGAACACTGAAGCTTTCTTT.

The CDR3, as DNA: TGTGCCAGCAGCAGAGGGACGGGACAGAACACTGAAGCTTTCTTT. Translation gives CASSRGTGQNTEAFF. This chain joins TRBV6-5 and TRBJ1-1; D may be TRBD1 (6 bases). Deletions cut 6 bases from V and 1 base from J, with 15 bases between. The CDR3 has 15 residues. CDR1 is MNHEY and CDR2 is SVGAGI in the germline V gene.

Written as DNA, the CDR3 is TGTGCCAGCTCACCGAGGACTAGTGGGTTCCAAGAGACCCAGTACTTC. Amino acid sequence: CASSPRTSGFQETQYF. V is TRBV18 and J is TRBJ2-5; 7 positions match TRBD2. CDR3 size: 16 residues. V trimming: 3 bases; J trimming: 1 base; junction bases outside the gene matches: 8. The V gene's germline CDR1 is KGHSH and CDR2 LQKENI.

In its sample, this clone was seen once. The chain links TRBV6-1 to TRBJ2-7; tentatively, D is TRBD1 (5 bases). Trimming took 4 bases from V and 7 from J, leaving 20 bases between them. CDR3 length equals 15 residues. The germline V gene encodes CDR1 MNHNS and CDR2 SASEGT. CDR3 nucleotide sequence: TGTGCCAGCAGTGTCCATAGCTTGGACATCCAAGAGCAGTACTTC. This codes for CASSVHSLDIQEQYF.

CDR3 DNA: TGTGCCAGCAGCTTCTACAGGGAGGGTCGCTACGAGCAGTACTTC. This codes for CASSFYREGRYEQYF. The rearrangement joins TRBV5-8 to TRBJ2-5; tentative D call: TRBD2 (7 bases). The last part of the DNA fits TRBJ2-7 better; the J call may be wrong. There are 15 residues in the CDR3. Germline CDR1 and CDR2: SGHTS and YDEGEE.

The V gene is TRBV4-2, the J gene TRBJ2-1, with D tentatively TRBD2 (5 bases). The CDR3 is made up of 16 amino acids. Germline V lookup: CDR1 LGHNA, CDR2 YNFKEQ. Trimming took off 0 bases at V and 9 bases at J, with 18 bases between the two ends. Written as DNA, the CDR3 is TGTGCCAGCAGCCAAGAAGGACTCGCCTCCAATGTTGAGCAGTTCTTC. Translating it yields CASSQEGLASNVEQFF.

V usage is TRBV9 and J usage is TRBJ2-7; 13 nucleotides line up with TRBD2. The germline V gene encodes CDR1 SGDLS and CDR2 YYNGEE. The CDR3 spans 15 residues. V lost 4 bases and J lost 3; bases outside the gene matches: 4. The CDR3 loop reads CASSPGTSGNYEQYF. The DNA for the CDR3 is TGTGCCAGCAGCCCCGGGACTAGCGGGAACTACGAGCAGTACTTC. The variable domain in full, with the rest retrieved from reference TRBV9 and TRBJ2-7, is DSGVTQTPKHLITATGQRVTLRCSPRSGDLSVYWYQQSLDQGLQFLIQYYNGEERAKGNILERFSAQQFPDLHSELNLSSLELGDSALYFCASSPGTSGNYEQYFGPGTRLTVT.

V and J are TRBV14 and TRBJ2-6, with TRBD2 identical over 7 bases. Trimming at V came to 5 bases and at J to 1 base, leaving 5 bases not matched to a gene. Germline lookup yields CDR1 SGHDN and CDR2 FVKESK. This CDR3 spans 16 amino acids. The CDR3 spells CASSSLGGSGANVLTF. CDR3 bases: TGTGCCAGCAGCTCCTTGGGGGGGTCTGGGGCCAACGTCCTGACTTTC.

This sequence joins TRBV29-1 and TRBJ2-7; D is possibly TRBD2 (5 bases). Germline V gives CDR1 SQVTM, CDR2 ANQGSEA. V lost 6 bases and J lost 5, with 11 bases in between. The CDR3 has 11 amino acids. The CDR3 protein is CSVVTTHEQYF. The CDR3 DNA follows: TGCAGCGTGGTGACTACCCACGAGCAGTACTTC.

The chain joins TRBV7-2 to TRBJ2-1; 7 bases are shared with TRBD2. Germline V gene lookup returns CDR1 SGHTA and CDR2 FQGNSA. This CDR3 is 19 amino acids long. V shed 1 base and J 4 bases; nucleotides not matched to a gene: 16. The CDR3 is CASSLGSLKTSALYNEQFF. The CDR3 DNA reads TGTGCCAGCAGCTTAGGGAGTTTGAAAACTAGCGCCCTATACAATGAGCAGTTCTTC. Based on the CDR3 plus reference TRBV7-2 and TRBJ2-1, the full variable domain is GAGVSQSPSNKVTEKGKDVELRCDPISGHTALYWYRQSLGQGLEFLIYFQGNSAPDKSGLPSDRFSAERTGGSVSTLTIQRTQQEDSAVYLCASSLGSLKTSALYNEQFFGPGTRLTVL.

The chain couples TRBV6-4 to TRBJ2-3, with D possibly matching TRBD1 (6 bases). Trimming took 5 bases from V and 5 from J, leaving 11 bases between them. There are 13 residues in the CDR3. In germline, CDR1 is MRHNA, CDR2 SNTAGT. CDR3 protein: CASSLEQGDTQYF. The CDR3 bases are TGTGCCAGCAGTTTAGAACAGGGAGATACGCAGTATTTT.

This sequence joins TRBV6-5 and TRBJ2-7; D remains unclear. The CDR3 spans 13 residues. Germline V gene sequence: CDR1 MNHEY, CDR2 SVGAGI. The ends were cut back, 0 bases at V and 3 bases at J, with 6 bases in the middle. DNA for the CDR3: TGTGCCAGCAGTTACTCCCCACTCTACGAGCAGTACTTC. Amino acids: CASSYSPLYEQYF.

This clone was counted between two and nine times. The J gene is TRBJ2-3, the V gene TRBV28; D uncertain. Trimming shortened V by 5 bases and J by 3 bases, and 3 bases separated the two germline ends. CDR1 and CDR2 (germline): MDHEN, SYDVKM. The CDR3 totals 11 residues. CDR3 in DNA: TGTGCCAGCAGTCTAACAGATACGCAGTATTTT. Amino acids: CASSLTDTQYF.

The J gene is TRBJ2-1, the V gene TRBV5-4, with D hard to call. V lost 0 bases, J lost 3 bases, and 10 bases lay in between. The CDR3 has 15 residues. Per the germline V gene, CDR1 is SGHNT and CDR2 is YYREEE (reference sequence). CDR3 in amino acids: CASSLGLEFYNEQFF. The CDR3 DNA sequence: TGTGCCAGCAGCTTGGGGCTAGAGTTCTACAATGAGCAGTTCTTC.

The rearrangement joins TRBV27 to TRBJ1-1, with D uncertain. Per germline, CDR1 MNHEY and CDR2 SMNVEV (reference sequence). Between the trimmed V and J ends, which lost 7 bases and 4 bases, there was a span of 13 bases. The CDR3 consists of 13 residues. CDR3 sequence reads: CASIKVGSTEAFF. As DNA, the CDR3 is TGTGCCAGCATAAAGGTTGGGAGCACTGAAGCTTTCTTT.

Concerning this clone: The junction does not match germline at one end; this may be a read error. The chain has TRBV7-9 and TRBJ1-2; TRBD1 matches 8 bases. The CDR3 has 15 amino acids. The V gene's germline CDR1 is SEHNR and CDR2 FQNEAQ (reference sequence). The CDR3 protein is CSSSRGQGSNYGYTF. The CDR3 DNA is TGTTCCAGCAGCCGCGGACAGGGAAGTAACTATGGCTACACCTTC.

The chain couples TRBV7-2 to TRBJ1-1, with TRBD1 matching 8 bases. CDR3 length equals 15 residues. Trimming cost V 0 bases and J 6 bases; bases outside gene matches: 6. Looked up from germline, CDR1 is SGHTA and CDR2 is FQGNSA. The CDR3 sequence is CASSLAAGGSSEAFF. Written as DNA, the CDR3 is TGTGCCAGCAGCTTAGCCGCAGGGGGCTCTTCTGAAGCTTTCTTT.

This clone has just a few counts. The J gene is TRBJ2-2, the V gene TRBV5-1; tentative D call: TRBD2 (7 bases). Germline CDR1 SGHRS, CDR2 YFSETQ. The CDR3 contains 16 residues. The V and J ends lost 0 bases and 0 bases respectively, with 9 bases between them. This CDR3 reads CASSLAGGTNTGELFF. CDR3 sequence (DNA): TGCGCCAGCAGCTTGGCGGGGGGCACGAACACCGGGGAGCTGTTTTTT.

This clone was picked up one time. The J gene is TRBJ2-3, the V gene TRBV6-4; D is perhaps TRBD2 (5 bases). V was shortened by 6 bases and J by 1 base, with 14 bases between the two germline ends. The CDR3 is 15 amino acids. The germline V gene has CDR1 MRHNA and CDR2 SNTAGT. The CDR3 DNA reads as TGTGCCAGCAGCCCTCTCGAGGGCGGCACAGATACGCAGTATTTT. Translating gives CASSPLEGGTDTQYF.

The chain uses TRBV5-3 and TRBJ2-1; 7 bases match TRBD1. TRBV5-3 qualifies as an ORF whose function is uncertain. The CDR3 runs to 17 residues. V dropped 0 bases and J dropped 7; count of bases not matched to a gene: 13. The CDR3 is CARSLAGDRRNLNEQFF. In nucleotides, the CDR3 is TGTGCCAGAAGCTTGGCCGGGGACAGAAGGAATCTTAATGAGCAGTTCTTC.

This clone was counted once. V is TRBV29-1 and J is TRBJ2-5, with 7 bases aligning to TRBD1. CDR3 size: 12 residues. Trimming took 5 bases from V and 1 from J; bases not matched to a gene: 1. The germline V gene has CDR1 SQVTM and CDR2 ANQGSEA. The CDR3 DNA is TGCAGCGTTTGGACAGGCCAAGAGACCCAGTACTTC. Its protein product is CSVWTGQETQYF.

The chain couples TRBV5-4 to TRBJ2-2; possible D gene TRBD1, 6 bases. Looked up from germline, CDR1 is SGHNT and CDR2 is YYREEE (reference sequence). Trimming stripped 4 bases from V and 4 bases from J, with 14 bases between. This CDR3 region has 15 residues. CDR3 amino acids: CASSRAGAGTGELFF. For the CDR3, the DNA is TGTGCCAGCAGCCGAGCAGGGGCGGGCACCGGGGAGCTGTTTTTT.

The chain links TRBV2 to TRBJ2-4; possible D gene TRBD2, 5 bases. Germline CDR1 SNHLY, CDR2 FYNNEI. There are 14 residues in the CDR3. V lost 8 bases, J lost 0 bases, and 11 bases lay in between. CDR3 DNA sequence: TGTGCCAGCGGGAGCCAGATAGCCAAAAACATTCAGTACTTC. Protein product: CASGSQIAKNIQYF. Using reference TRBV2 and TRBJ2-4 for the parts outside the CDR3, the full variable domain is EPEVTQTPSHQVTQMGQEVILRCVPISNHLYFYWYRQILGQKVEFLVSFYNNEISEKSEIFDDQFSVERPDGSNFTLKIRSTKLEDSAMYFCASGSQIAKNIQYFGAGTRLSVL.

The rearrangement links TRBV28 to TRBJ1-1; D gene unclear. The CDR3 runs 11 residues. Germline assignment: CDR1 MDHEN and CDR2 SYDVKM. V was shortened by 3 bases and J by 8 bases, with 7 bases between the two germline ends. CDR3 nucleotide sequence: TGTGCCAGCAGTTTGCGGAGAGAAGCTTTCTTT. This encodes CASSLRREAFF.

The chain carries TRBV9 and TRBJ1-3; a weak D match, TRBD1 (6 bases). The ends were cut back, 0 bases at V and 4 bases at J, with 11 bases in the middle. The CDR3 consists of 15 residues. Germline V gene sequence: CDR1 SGDLS, CDR2 YYNGEE. CDR3 DNA sequence: TGTGCCAGCAGCGTAGGGATACAGGGAGGAAACACCATATATTTT. Amino acid sequence: CASSVGIQGGNTIYF.